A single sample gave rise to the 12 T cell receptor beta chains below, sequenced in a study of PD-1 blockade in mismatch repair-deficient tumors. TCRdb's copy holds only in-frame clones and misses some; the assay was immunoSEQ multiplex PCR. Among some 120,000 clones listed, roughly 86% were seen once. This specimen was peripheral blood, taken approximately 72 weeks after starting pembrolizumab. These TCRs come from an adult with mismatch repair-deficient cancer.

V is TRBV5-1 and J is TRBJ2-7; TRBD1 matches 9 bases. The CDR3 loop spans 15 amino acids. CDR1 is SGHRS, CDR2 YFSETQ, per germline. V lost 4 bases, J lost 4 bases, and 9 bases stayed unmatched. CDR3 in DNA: TGCGCCAGCAGCATCACGGGACAGGGAACGTACGAGCAGTACTTC. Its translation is CASSITGQGTYEQYF.

This CDR3 is CASSLSPGTSPREQYF. The CDR3 DNA reads TGTGCCAGCAGCTTGTCGCCGGGAACCTCACCCCGGGAGCAGTACTTC. V is TRBV5-4 and J is TRBJ2-7; a possible D gene is TRBD2 (5 bases). Trimming removed 1 base from V and 7 bases from J, with 21 bases in between. The germline V gene encodes CDR1 SGHNT and CDR2 YYREEE (reference sequence). CDR3 length: 16 residues.

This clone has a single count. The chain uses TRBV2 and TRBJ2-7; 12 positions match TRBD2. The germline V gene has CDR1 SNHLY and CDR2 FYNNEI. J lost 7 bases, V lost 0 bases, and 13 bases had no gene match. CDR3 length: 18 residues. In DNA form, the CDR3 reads TGTGCCAGCAGTGAAGCGGGTAAATGGACTAGCGGGATCAGGGAGCAGTACTTC. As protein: CASSEAGKWTSGIREQYF.

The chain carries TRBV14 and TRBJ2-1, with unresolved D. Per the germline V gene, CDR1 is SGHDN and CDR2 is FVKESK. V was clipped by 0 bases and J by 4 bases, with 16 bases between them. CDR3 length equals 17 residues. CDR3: CASSQDRWNPLYNEQFF. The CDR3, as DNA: TGTGCCAGCAGCCAAGATCGGTGGAACCCACTTTACAATGAGCAGTTCTTC.

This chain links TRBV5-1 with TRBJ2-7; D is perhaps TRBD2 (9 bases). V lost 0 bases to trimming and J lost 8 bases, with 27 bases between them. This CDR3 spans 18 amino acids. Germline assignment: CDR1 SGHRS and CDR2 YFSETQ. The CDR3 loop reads CASSLVTGVLAGSPQQYF. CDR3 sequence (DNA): TGCGCCAGCAGCTTGGTGACAGGGGTTCTAGCGGGGAGCCCGCAGCAGTACTTC.

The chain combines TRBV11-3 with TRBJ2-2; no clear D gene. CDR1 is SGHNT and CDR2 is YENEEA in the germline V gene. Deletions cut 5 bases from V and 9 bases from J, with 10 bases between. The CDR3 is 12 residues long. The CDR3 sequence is CASSPNGRELFF. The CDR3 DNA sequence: TGTGCCAGCAGCCCGAACGGTCGGGAGCTGTTTTTT.

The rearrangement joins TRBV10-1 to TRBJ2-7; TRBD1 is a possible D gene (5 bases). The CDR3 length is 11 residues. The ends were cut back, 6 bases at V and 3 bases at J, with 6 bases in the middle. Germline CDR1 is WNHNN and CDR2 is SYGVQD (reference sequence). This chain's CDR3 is CASSDSYEQYF. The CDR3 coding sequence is TGCGCCAGCAGCGACAGCTACGAGCAGTACTTC.

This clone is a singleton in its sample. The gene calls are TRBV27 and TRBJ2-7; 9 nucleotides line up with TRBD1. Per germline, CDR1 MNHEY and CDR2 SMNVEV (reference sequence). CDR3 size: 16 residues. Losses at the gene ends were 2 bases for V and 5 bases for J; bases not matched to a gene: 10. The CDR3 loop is CASSLSIGDRAHEQYF. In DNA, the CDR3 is TGTGCCAGCAGTTTAAGTATCGGGGACAGGGCCCACGAGCAGTACTTC.

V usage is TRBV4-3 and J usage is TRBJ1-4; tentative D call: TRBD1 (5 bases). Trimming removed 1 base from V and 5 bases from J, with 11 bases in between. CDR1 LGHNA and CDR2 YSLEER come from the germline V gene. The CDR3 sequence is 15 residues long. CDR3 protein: CASSQVRGTNEKLFF. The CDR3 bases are TGCGCCAGCAGCCAAGTTCGGGGCACAAATGAAAAACTGTTTTTT.

The CDR3, as DNA: TGTGCCAGCAGTCCCGGGGGGGTGCAAGAGACCCAGTACTTC. Amino acids: CASSPGGVQETQYF. V and J are TRBV27 and TRBJ2-5; 8 nucleotides agree with TRBD2. CDR1 is MNHEY and CDR2 is SMNVEV in the germline V gene (reference sequence). With 5 bases clipped from V and 2 bases from J, the junction kept 4 bases outside the gene matches. CDR3 size: 14 residues.

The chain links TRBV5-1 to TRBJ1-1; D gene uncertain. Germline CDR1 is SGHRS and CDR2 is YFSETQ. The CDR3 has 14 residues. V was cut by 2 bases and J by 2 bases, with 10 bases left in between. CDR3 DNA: TGCGCCAGCAGCTTTGGCCAGATAAACACTGAAGCTTTCTTT. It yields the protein CASSFGQINTEAFF.

This CDR3 reads CATGIRDRDYEQYF. The CDR3 nucleotides read TGTGCCACCGGGATCCGGGACAGGGACTACGAGCAGTACTTC. The rearrangement links TRBV10-3 to TRBJ2-7; 9 positions match TRBD1. J gave up 3 bases and V 10 bases, and 10 bases lay outside the gene matches. This CDR3 has 14 amino acids. Germline CDR1 ENHRY, CDR2 SYGVKD.